Listed here are 25 T cell receptor beta chains from one sample, sequenced in a study of control samples from healthy donors and cancer patients. TCRdb's copy holds only in-frame clones and misses some; the assay was immunoSEQ multiplex PCR. The sample consists of around 160,000 clones, over 85% of them appearing once. The sample taken for sequencing was blood. Receptors were obtained from a young man in good health.

The chain joins TRBV6-5 to TRBJ2-7; TRBD1 matches 9 bases. This CDR3 comprises 15 residues. Per the germline V gene, CDR1 is MNHEY and CDR2 is SVGAGI. V lost 0 bases and J lost 7; bases outside the gene matches: 7. The CDR3 bases are TGTGCCAGCAGTTACTCCGGGACAGGGTCCAATGAGCAGTACTTC. This gives the protein CASSYSGTGSNEQYF.

CDR3 in amino acids: CASSLSGDANTEAFF. The CDR3 nucleotides are TGTGCCAGCAGTTTATCGGGTGACGCGAACACTGAAGCTTTCTTT. The V gene is TRBV27, the J gene TRBJ1-1, with D unresolved. The germline V gene has CDR1 MNHEY and CDR2 SMNVEV (reference sequence). The germline V and J ends were trimmed by 0 bases and 1 base, with 9 bases remaining between them. The CDR3 extends over 15 amino acids.

J is TRBJ1-5 and V is TRBV28, with 7 bases that match TRBD1. The CDR3 is made up of 17 amino acids. V gave up 5 bases and J gave up 5 bases; unmatched junction bases: 15. Germline values: CDR1 MDHEN, CDR2 SYDVKM. CDR3 DNA: TGTGCCAGCAGTCCAATCCGCGCGACAGGGACCCATCAGCCCCAGCATTTT. The encoded protein is CASSPIRATGTHQPQHF. Full variable domain (rest looked up from reference TRBV28 and TRBJ1-5): DVKVTQSSRYLVKRTGEKVFLECVQDMDHENMFWYRQDPGLGLRLIYFSYDVKMKEKGDIPEGYSVSREKKERFSLILESASTNQTSMYLCASSPIRATGTHQPQHFGDGTRLSIL.

This clone was observed once. The J gene is TRBJ2-4, the V gene TRBV2; weak D call: TRBD1 (5 bases). The germline V gene has CDR1 SNHLY and CDR2 FYNNEI. V was clipped by 7 bases and J by 3 bases, with 7 bases between them. The CDR3 has 12 amino acids. The CDR3: CASIGVKNIQYF. The DNA for the CDR3 is TGTGCCAGCATAGGGGTCAAAAACATTCAGTACTTC.

CDR3 in DNA: TGTGCCAGCAGTTACTCCGGGGCCCGGGGCTATGGCTACACCTTC. It encodes CASSYSGARGYGYTF. V gene TRBV6-5 combines with J gene TRBJ1-2; maybe TRBD1 (5 bases). This CDR3 contains 15 residues. The germline CDR1 and CDR2 sequences are MNHEY and SVGAGI. Trimming cost V 0 bases and J 4 bases, with 12 bases left between them.

CDR3 DNA: TGTGCCAGCAGTGCCCTTCGAGGTCAGGGCTTTACCTCTGGAAACACCATATATTTT. As protein: CASSALRGQGFTSGNTIYF. This chain links TRBV2 with TRBJ1-3, with D tentatively TRBD1 (5 bases). The CDR3 extends over 19 amino acids. The germline gives CDR1 SNHLY, CDR2 FYNNEI. V was pared by 4 bases and J by 0 bases, with 22 bases between.

This clone was picked up a small number of times. The rearrangement links TRBV5-1 to TRBJ2-5; 10 bases are a match to TRBD2. The V gene end was trimmed by 6 bases and the J gene end by 3 bases; junction bases not matched to a gene: 11. Germline lookup yields CDR1 SGHRS and CDR2 YFSETQ. CDR3 length: 16 amino acids. The CDR3 DNA reads as TGCGCCAGCAAACGCACCACTAGCGGGGCGAAAGAGACCCAGTACTTC. It yields the protein CASKRTTSGAKETQYF.

This clone was seen once. The sample has other DNA sequences that encode this CDR3 too. This sequence joins TRBV27 and TRBJ1-5; D ambiguous. The ends were cut back, 3 bases at V and 2 bases at J, with 8 bases in the middle. CDR1 is MNHEY and CDR2 is SMNVEV in the germline V gene (reference sequence). The CDR3 covers 14 residues. This CDR3 reads CASSFRGGNQPQHF. CDR3 sequence (DNA): TGTGCCAGCAGTTTCCGCGGTGGCAATCAGCCCCAGCATTTT.

The gene calls are TRBV4-1 and TRBJ2-1, with D possibly being TRBD2 (5 bases). Germline V CDR1 and CDR2: MGHRA, YSYEKL. V was shortened by 2 bases and J by 0 bases, with 17 bases between the two germline ends. The length of the CDR3 is 18 residues. CDR3 region: CASSQYFLASSSYNEQFF. DNA of the CDR3: TGCGCCAGCAGCCAATATTTTTTAGCGTCGAGCTCCTACAATGAGCAGTTCTTC.

The chain couples TRBV27 to TRBJ1-5; TRBD1 is a possible D gene (5 bases). The CDR3 spans 16 residues. Germline loops: CDR1 MNHEY, CDR2 SMNVEV (reference sequence). V was pared by 0 bases and J by 0 bases, with 9 bases between. The chain's CDR3 is CASSLSGEGSNQPQHF. In nucleotides, the CDR3 is TGTGCCAGCAGTTTATCAGGGGAAGGTAGCAATCAGCCCCAGCATTTT.

The rearrangement joins TRBV19 to TRBJ1-2; no clear D gene. V lost 2 bases, J lost 6 bases, and 10 bases lay in between. Germline V lookup: CDR1 LNHDA, CDR2 SQIVND (reference sequence). This CDR3 contains 13 residues. The CDR3 nucleotides are TGTGCCAGTAGTATACGCAGTACGGATGGCTACACCTTC. Its translation is CASSIRSTDGYTF.

This clone has only one observation. The V and J genes are TRBV29-1 and TRBJ2-5, with TRBD1 matching 7 bases. The CDR3 has 15 amino acids. The V gene's germline CDR1 is SQVTM and CDR2 ANQGSEA. V gave up 3 bases and J gave up 9 bases; unmatched junction bases: 16. DNA for the CDR3: TGCAGCGTTGAGGGGACAGAGCATCCAAAATGGGCCCAGTACTTC. Translation: CSVEGTEHPKWAQYF.

V and J are TRBV5-6 and TRBJ1-6; no clear D. Germline values: CDR1 SGHDT, CDR2 YYEEEE. The CDR3 spans 15 residues. The ends were cut back, 1 base at V and 10 bases at J, with 15 bases in the middle. The CDR3 nucleotides read TGTGCCAGCAGCTTGCTAACGGGGATTGACTCACCCCTCCACTTT. It encodes CASSLLTGIDSPLHF.

The chain recombines TRBV6-2 or TRBV6-3 with TRBJ1-6; TRBD1 matches 8 bases. With 0 bases clipped from V and 8 bases from J, the junction kept 6 bases outside the gene matches. The CDR3 contains 16 residues. Germline V lookup: CDR1 MNHEY, CDR2 SVGEGT. The CDR3 sequence: CASSYSISGQDSPLHF. The CDR3 region has the DNA TGTGCCAGCAGTTACTCGATATCGGGACAGGATTCACCCCTCCACTTT.

The gene calls are TRBV27 and TRBJ1-1; D is undetermined. Germline CDR1 MNHEY, CDR2 SMNVEV (reference sequence). Trimming stripped 4 bases from V and 5 bases from J, with 11 bases between. The CDR3 length is 13 residues. DNA of the CDR3: TGTGCCAGCAGTTCTATCGAGTGGACTGAAGCTTTCTTT. This gives the protein CASSSIEWTEAFF.

This chain connects TRBV11-2 to TRBJ1-6, with D unresolved. Trimming took off 5 bases at V and 3 bases at J, with 11 bases between the two ends. In germline, CDR1 is SGHAT, CDR2 FQNNGV. The CDR3 sequence is 15 residues long. As DNA, the CDR3 is TGTGCCAGCAGCGCCGACGGGGACTATAATTCACCCCTCCACTTT. Its protein is CASSADGDYNSPLHF.

The chain has TRBV27 and TRBJ1-1; maybe TRBD1 (5 bases). The V gene lost 3 bases and the J gene lost 9 bases, with 20 bases spanning the gap. Germline values: CDR1 MNHEY, CDR2 SMNVEV (reference sequence). The length of the CDR3 is 15 residues. The CDR3 region has the DNA TGTGCCAGCAGTTTCGGTGGGCAGGGCTCGGCAAAAGCTTTCTTT. Protein product: CASSFGGQGSAKAFF.

The chain combines TRBV11-2 with TRBJ2-2; D may correspond to TRBD1 or TRBD2 (5 bases each). CDR3 size: 16 residues. The V gene lost 2 bases and the J gene lost 4 bases, with 14 bases spanning the gap. Germline V gene data show CDR1 as SGHAT and CDR2 as FQNNGV. CDR3 bases: TGTGCCAGCAGCTTATTCCCAGTGGGGACCACCGGGGAGCTGTTTTTT. It encodes CASSLFPVGTTGELFF.

V and J are TRBV4-3 and TRBJ2-4, with TRBD2 matching 10 bases. The CDR3 is 19 amino acids. The junction had 10 bases not matched to a gene; V was cut back by 0 bases and J by 2 bases. Germline V CDR1 and CDR2: LGHNA, YSLEER. The CDR3 DNA is TGCGCCAGCAGCCAAGATGTGTTCCCTAGCGGGAGCTCCAAAAACATTCAGTACTTC. It specifies CASSQDVFPSGSSKNIQYF.

The CDR3 region is CASSTLGPAGYEQYF. The CDR3 DNA follows: TGTGCCAGCAGTACCTTGGGGCCAGCGGGATACGAGCAGTACTTC. V gene TRBV28 combines with J gene TRBJ2-7; 7 positions agree with TRBD2. The V gene end was trimmed by 5 bases and the J gene end by 4 bases; junction bases not matched to a gene: 11. The V gene's germline CDR1 is MDHEN and CDR2 SYDVKM. The CDR3 extends over 15 amino acids.

The chain recombines TRBV28 with TRBJ1-1; D gene ambiguous. This CDR3 comprises 14 residues. Germline V gene sequence: CDR1 MDHEN, CDR2 SYDVKM. Deletions cut 3 bases from V and 4 bases from J, with 12 bases between. The CDR3 is CASSLSQRGTEAFF. The DNA of the CDR3 is TGTGCCAGCAGTTTGAGTCAGCGGGGCACTGAAGCTTTCTTT.

V is TRBV12-3 or TRBV12-4 and J is TRBJ1-1, with no clear D. V was trimmed by 6 bases and J by 1 base, leaving 9 bases between them. The CDR3 runs 13 residues. CDR3: CASSLRQNTEAFF. The CDR3 DNA is TGTGCCAGCAGCTTGAGACAGAACACTGAAGCTTTCTTT.

This chain uses TRBV7-9 with TRBJ2-7; possibly TRBD2 for D (6 bases). Trimming cost V 4 bases and J 3 bases, with 10 bases left between them. CDR1 and CDR2 from the germline V gene are SEHNR and FQNEAQ (reference sequence). This CDR3 spans 13 amino acids. The CDR3 coding sequence is TGTGCCAGCAGCTCCCCGGGGGTCTACGAGCAGTACTTC. Its translation: CASSSPGVYEQYF.

The V gene is TRBV7-2, the J gene TRBJ2-7; D is undetermined. The CDR3 loop spans 13 amino acids. Germline CDR1 reads SGHTA; CDR2 reads FQGNSA. V lost 5 bases, J lost 1 base, and 9 bases lay in between. The CDR3 nucleotides read TGTGCCAGCAGCCCACACCGATCCTACGAGCAGTACTTC. Its protein is CASSPHRSYEQYF.

To note about this clone: The germline gene is not matched at one end of the junction; a read error may be the cause. V gene TRBV27 combines with J gene TRBJ2-1; 12 nucleotides agree with TRBD2. The CDR3 loop spans 14 amino acids. Germline assignment: CDR1 MNHEY and CDR2 SMNVEV (reference sequence). CDR3 loop: CASSFPSGRAGVIF. The CDR3 nucleotides read TGTGCCAGCAGCTTCCCTAGCGGGAGGGCCGGTGTGATCTTC.